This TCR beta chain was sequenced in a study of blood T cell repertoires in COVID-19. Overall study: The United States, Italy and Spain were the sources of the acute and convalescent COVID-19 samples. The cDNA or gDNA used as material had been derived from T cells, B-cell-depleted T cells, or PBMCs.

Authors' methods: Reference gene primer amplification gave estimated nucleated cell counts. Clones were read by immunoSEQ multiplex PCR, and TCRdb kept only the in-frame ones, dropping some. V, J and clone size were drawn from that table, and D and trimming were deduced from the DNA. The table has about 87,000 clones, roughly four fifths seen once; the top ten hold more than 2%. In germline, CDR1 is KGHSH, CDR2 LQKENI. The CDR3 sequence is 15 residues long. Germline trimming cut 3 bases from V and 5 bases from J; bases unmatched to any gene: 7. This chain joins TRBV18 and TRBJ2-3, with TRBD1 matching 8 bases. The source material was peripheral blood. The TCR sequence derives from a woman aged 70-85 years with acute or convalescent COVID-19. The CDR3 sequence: CASSPKDRAGDTQYF. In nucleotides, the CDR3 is TGTGCCAGCTCACCGAAGGACAGGGCGGGAGATACGCAGTATTTT.